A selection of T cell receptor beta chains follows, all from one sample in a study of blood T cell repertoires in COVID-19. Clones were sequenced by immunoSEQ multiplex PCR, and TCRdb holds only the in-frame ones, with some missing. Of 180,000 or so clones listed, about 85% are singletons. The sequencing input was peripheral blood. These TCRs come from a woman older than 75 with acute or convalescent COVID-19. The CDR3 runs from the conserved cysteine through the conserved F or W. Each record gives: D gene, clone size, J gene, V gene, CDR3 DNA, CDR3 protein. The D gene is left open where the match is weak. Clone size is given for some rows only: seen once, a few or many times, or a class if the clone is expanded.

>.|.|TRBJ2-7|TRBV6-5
TGTGCCAGCAACGGGATCCGGGACTCCCTCTACGAGCAGTACTTC
CASNGIRDSLYEQYF
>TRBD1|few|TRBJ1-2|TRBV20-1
TGCAGTGCTAGTACGCTTGGGACAGGTGCTAACTATGGCTACACCTTC
CSASTLGTGANYGYTF
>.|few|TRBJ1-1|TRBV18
TGTGCCAGCTCGGAGGTGTCATCGGGGACTGAAGCTTTCTTT
CASSEVSSGTEAFF
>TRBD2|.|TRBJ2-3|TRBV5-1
TGCGCCAGCTCCACTAGCGGGGCCGAAACAGATACGCAGTATTTT
CASSTSGAETDTQYF
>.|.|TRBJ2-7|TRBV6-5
TGTGCCAGCCGGCGGGGTGGGAGCTCCTACGAGCAGTACTTC
CASRRGGSSYEQYF
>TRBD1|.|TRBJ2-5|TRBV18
TGTGCCAGCTCACCGGTGACAGGGACCCAGGAGACCCAGTACTTC
CASSPVTGTQETQYF
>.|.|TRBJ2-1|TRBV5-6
TGTGCCAGCAGCTCGTATAATGAGCAGTTCTTC
CASSSYNEQFF
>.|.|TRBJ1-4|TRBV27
TGTGCCAGCAGGGAGCGAGCAACTAATGAAAAACTGTTTTTT
CASRERATNEKLFF
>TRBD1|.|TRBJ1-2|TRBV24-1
TGTGCCACCAGTGACACCGGGACAGGGTCCTATGGCTACACCTTC
CATSDTGTGSYGYTF
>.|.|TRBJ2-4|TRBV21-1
TGTGCCAGCAGCAAAGTTCGTACGGGATTAGCCAAAAACATTCAGTACTTC
CASSKVRTGLAKNIQYF
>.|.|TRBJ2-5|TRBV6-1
TGTGCCAGCAGTGAAGCAGGGACAAACCAAGAGACCCAGTACTTC
CASSEAGTNQETQYF
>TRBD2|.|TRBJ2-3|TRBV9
TGTGCCAGCAGCAGCCTAGCGGGAGTGGGAGATACGCAGTATTTT
CASSSLAGVGDTQYF
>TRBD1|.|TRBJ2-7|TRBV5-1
TGCGCCAGCAGCTTCGACAGGACAGGGCGGTACGAGCAGTACTTC
CASSFDRTGRYEQYF
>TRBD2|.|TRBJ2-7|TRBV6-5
TGTGCCAGCAGCTTTACCGGGACTAGTCTCTACGAGCAGTACTTC
CASSFTGTSLYEQYF
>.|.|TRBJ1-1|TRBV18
TGTGCCAGCTCACCAGGGGCAGGAACTGAAGCTTTCTTT
CASSPGAGTEAFF
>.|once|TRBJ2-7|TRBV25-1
TGTGCCAGCAGTGTGGGGCTAGCGCGCGAGCAGTACTTC
CASSVGLAREQYF
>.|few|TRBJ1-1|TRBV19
TGTGCCAGTAGTATCCTGATCGGCACTGAAGCTTTCTTT
CASSILIGTEAFF
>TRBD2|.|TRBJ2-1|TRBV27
TGTGCCAGCAGTCTGCGACTAGCCCGAGGGAGTGAGCAGTTCTTC
CASSLRLARGSEQFF
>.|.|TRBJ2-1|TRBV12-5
TGTGCTAGTGGTGGGGAGTACAATGAGCAGTTCTTC
CASGGEYNEQFF
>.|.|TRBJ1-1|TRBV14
TGTGCCAGCAGCCAAGTAGGAGGGTCGAACACTGAAGCTTTCTTT
CASSQVGGSNTEAFF
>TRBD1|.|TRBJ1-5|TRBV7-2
TGTGCCAGCAGCCCCCTGTCAGGGGGTAGCAATCAGCCCCAGCATTTT
CASSPLSGGSNQPQHF
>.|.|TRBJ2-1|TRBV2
TGTGCCAGCAGACCCGGACAGACGAGCTCCTACAATGAGCAGTTCTTC
CASRPGQTSSYNEQFF